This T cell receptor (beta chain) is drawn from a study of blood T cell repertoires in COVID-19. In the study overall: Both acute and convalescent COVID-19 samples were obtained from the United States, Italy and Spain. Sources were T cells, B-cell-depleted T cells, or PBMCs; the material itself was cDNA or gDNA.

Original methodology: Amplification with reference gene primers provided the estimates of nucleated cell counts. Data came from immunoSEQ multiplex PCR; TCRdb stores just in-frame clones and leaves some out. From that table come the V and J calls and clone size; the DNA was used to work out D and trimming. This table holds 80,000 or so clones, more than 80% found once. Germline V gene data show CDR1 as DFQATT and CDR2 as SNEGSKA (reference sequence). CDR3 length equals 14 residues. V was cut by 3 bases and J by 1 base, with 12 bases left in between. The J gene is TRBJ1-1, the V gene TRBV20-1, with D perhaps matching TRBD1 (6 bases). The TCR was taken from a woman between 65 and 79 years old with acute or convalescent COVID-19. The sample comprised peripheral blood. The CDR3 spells CSASSAQGNTEAFF. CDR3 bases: TGCAGTGCTAGTTCGGCACAGGGGAACACTGAAGCTTTCTTT.